Reported below is one T cell receptor (beta chain). Its antigen remains unidentified. V lost 6 bases and J 2 bases, leaving 14 bases between the germline ends. The CDR3 is 15 residues long. In germline, CDR1 is ENHRY, CDR2 SYGVKD. The data are from a study of graft-versus-host responses after intestinal transplantation. Turning to the study itself: Each of the recipients got a multivisceral, liver-intestinal, or isolated intestinal transplant. Every recipient had anti-thymocyte globulin induction and roughly three years of tacrolimus plus steroids. Study findings and constraints: Individuals carrying graft-donor T cell macrochimerism showed high graft-versus-host to host-versus-graft clonal ratios in allografts. GvH clones were identified in recipient marrow, with some first appearing in ileum or blood.

This table comes from immunoSEQ multiplex PCR, and its TCRdb copy is limited to in-frame clones, with some not included. The repertoire has around 23,000 clones, 80% to 90% of them found once; the top ten carry 0.96%. The V call is TRBV10-3, the J call TRBJ2-1; unclear D gene. The sequence was collected from a human patient who received an intestinal transplant, so some T cells may come from the graft donor. Sequenced material: PBMCs, taken 463 days after intestinal transplant. CDR3 in amino acids: CAIRDYPNAYNEQFF. CDR3 sequence (DNA): TGTGCCATCAGGGATTACCCTAACGCCTACAATGAGCAGTTCTTC.